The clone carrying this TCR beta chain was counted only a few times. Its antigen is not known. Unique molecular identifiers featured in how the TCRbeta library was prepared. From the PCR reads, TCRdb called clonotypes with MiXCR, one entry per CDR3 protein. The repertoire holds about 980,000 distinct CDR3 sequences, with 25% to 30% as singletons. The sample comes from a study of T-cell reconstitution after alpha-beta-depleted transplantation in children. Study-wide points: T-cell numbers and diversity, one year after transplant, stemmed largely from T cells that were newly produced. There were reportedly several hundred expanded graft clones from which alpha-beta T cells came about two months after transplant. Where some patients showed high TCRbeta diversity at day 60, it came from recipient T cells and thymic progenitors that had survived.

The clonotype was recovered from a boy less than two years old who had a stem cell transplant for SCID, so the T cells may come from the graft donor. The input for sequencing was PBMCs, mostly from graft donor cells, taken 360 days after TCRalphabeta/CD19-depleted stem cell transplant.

CDR3 sequence: CATSPKTSGGYEQYF. The CDR3 DNA is TGTGCCACCAGCCCAAAGACTAGCGGGGGATACGAGCAGTACTTC. The rearrangement links TRBV15 to TRBJ2-7; 12 positions agree with TRBD2. CDR3 size: 15 residues. With 5 bases clipped from V and 4 bases from J, the junction kept 6 bases outside the gene matches. CDR1 and CDR2 (germline): LNHNV, YYDKDF (reference sequence). The full variable domain, rest sourced from reference TRBV15 and TRBJ2-7, is DAMVIQNPRYQVTQFGKPVTLSCSQTLNHNVMYWYQQKSSQAPKLLFHYYDKDFNNEADTPDNFQSRRPNTSFCFLDIRSPGLGDTAMYLCATSPKTSGGYEQYFGPGTRLTVT.